Each of the 26 T cell receptor beta chains below was sequenced from the same sample in a study of CD8 T cells in Susac syndrome. Random-hexamer reverse transcription was applied to roughly 0.5 to 1 ug RNA. TCRdb redid the calling of the immunoSEQ multiplex PCR reads with MiXCR, one entry per CDR3 protein. Of some 140,000 distinct CDR3 sequences in the sample, about 90% were seen once. Sequences were obtained from CD8+ T cells from PBMCs. These receptors came from a human donor with multiple sclerosis.

This sequence joins TRBV30 and TRBJ2-3, with unresolved D. V lost 5 bases and J 0 bases, leaving 6 bases between the germline ends. The CDR3 covers 12 residues. The germline gives CDR1 GTSNPN, CDR2 SVGIG (reference sequence). CDR3 DNA: TGTGCCTGGGCAGCTAGCACAGATACGCAGTATTTT. Encoded protein: CAWAASTDTQYF.

The genes are TRBV29-1 and TRBJ1-1; D gene uncertain. Trimming removed 5 bases at V and 4 bases at J, with 5 bases between. The CDR3 has 10 residues. Germline loops: CDR1 SQVTM, CDR2 ANQGSEA. The DNA for the CDR3 is TGCAGCGTTTTTGGCACTGAAGCTTTCTTT. Translating gives CSVFGTEAFF.

V usage is TRBV12-3 or TRBV12-4 and J usage is TRBJ1-2; a weak D match, TRBD1 (5 bases). Trimming took off 7 bases at V and 4 bases at J, with 13 bases between the two ends. The CDR3 sequence is 13 residues long. CDR3 sequence reads: CASNGDGFYGYTF. CDR3 DNA: TGTGCCAGCAATGGGGACGGGTTCTATGGCTACACCTTC.

V is TRBV27 and J is TRBJ2-2; the D is unclear. CDR3 length equals 12 residues. V was clipped by 2 bases and J by 8 bases, with 6 bases between them. Germline V CDR1 and CDR2: MNHEY, SMNVEV (reference sequence). CDR3 amino acids: CASSLGLGELFF. The CDR3 nucleotides read TGTGCCAGCAGTTTAGGGCTAGGGGAGCTGTTTTTT.

The chain combines TRBV7-9 with TRBJ1-3, with TRBD1 as a possible D gene (5 bases). Germline CDR1 is SEHNR and CDR2 is FQNEAQ (reference sequence). Trimming left V 5 bases short and J 2 bases short, with 16 bases between. The CDR3 covers 16 residues. Here the CDR3 DNA reads TGTGCCAGCAGCGCTCCCGGTCGGGGGGCTGGAAACACCATATATTTT. Amino acid sequence: CASSAPGRGAGNTIYF.

The rearrangement links TRBV7-9 to TRBJ2-3; 7 bases fit TRBD1. The J segment lost 1 base and the V segment lost 5 bases, leaving 3 bases of the junction unmatched. The germline V gene has CDR1 SEHNR and CDR2 FQNEAQ (reference sequence). The CDR3 length is 14 residues. CDR3 sequence: CASSDQGGTDTQYF. In nucleotides, the CDR3 is TGTGCCAGCAGCGACCAGGGGGGCACAGATACGCAGTATTTT. Variable domain in full (rest from reference TRBV7-9 and TRBJ2-3): DTGVSQNPRHKITKRGQNVTFRCDPISEHNRLYWYRQTLGQGPEFLTYFQNEAQLEKSRLLSDRFSAERPKGSFSTLEIQRTEQGDSAMYLCASSDQGGTDTQYFGPGTRLTVL.

The V and J genes are TRBV3-1 and TRBJ2-5, with a weak D call TRBD2 (5 bases). CDR1 and CDR2 (germline): LGHDT, YNNKEL (reference sequence). This CDR3 comprises 17 residues. The ends were cut back, 2 bases at V and 1 base at J, with 17 bases in the middle. The CDR3 nucleotides are TGTGCCAGCAGCCAACTAACTCGAACGGACTTCCAAGAGACCCAGTACTTC. It yields the protein CASSQLTRTDFQETQYF.

V gene TRBV27 combines with J gene TRBJ2-1, with 9 bases fitting TRBD2. The J call may be faulty, since TRBJ2-7 better matches the DNA end. The germline gives CDR1 MNHEY, CDR2 SMNVEV (reference sequence). The CDR3 has 14 amino acids. The CDR3 nucleotides are TGTGCCAGCAGTCCGACTAGCGGAGTTTACGAGCAGTACTTC. It translates to CASSPTSGVYEQYF.

This rearrangement joins TRBV13 to TRBJ1-1; a possible D gene is TRBD1 (5 bases). The ends were cut back, 4 bases at V and 7 bases at J, with 16 bases in the middle. The CDR3 is made up of 14 amino acids. The germline CDR1 and CDR2 sequences are PRHDT and FYEKMQ (reference sequence). CDR3 protein: CASSSGGRGVEAFF. The CDR3, as DNA: TGTGCCAGCAGCTCCGGGGGGAGGGGTGTTGAAGCTTTCTTT.

CDR3 DNA sequence: TGTGCCAGCAGCTCAGCCGGGGCACCACGAAGGGATGGCTACACCTTC. It is translated as CASSSAGAPRRDGYTF. This chain uses TRBV7-9 with TRBJ1-2; TRBD1 is a possible D gene (5 bases). The CDR3 covers 16 residues. Germline V gene lookup returns CDR1 SEHNR and CDR2 FQNEAQ (reference sequence). Trimming took 4 bases from V and 6 from J, leaving 21 bases between them.

The rearrangement uses TRBV7-9 and TRBJ2-2, with D perhaps given as TRBD1 or TRBD2 (5 bases each). CDR1 is SEHNR, CDR2 FQNEAQ, per germline (reference sequence). CDR3 size: 18 residues. Trimming left V 2 bases short and J 5 bases short, with 21 bases between. CDR3 sequence: CASSLSSGAAEGTGELFF. The CDR3 DNA is TGTGCCAGCAGCTTATCATCCGGGGCCGCCGAGGGAACCGGGGAGCTGTTTTTT.

The chain uses TRBV6-4 and TRBJ2-2, with unresolved D. Germline V gives CDR1 MRHNA, CDR2 SNTAGT. This CDR3 spans 14 amino acids. Trimming pared 3 bases from V and 3 bases from J, leaving 8 bases between. CDR3 sequence: CASSEGTYTGELFF. CDR3 DNA sequence: TGTGCCAGCAGTGAGGGCACTTACACCGGGGAGCTGTTTTTT.

The rearrangement links TRBV30 to TRBJ2-2; TRBD1 matches at 8 bases. The J segment lost 4 bases and the V segment lost 1 base, leaving 2 bases of the junction unmatched. Germline V gives CDR1 GTSNPN, CDR2 SVGIG (reference sequence). The CDR3 extends over 14 amino acids. The CDR3 DNA sequence: TGTGCCTGGAGTGGGACAGGGATCACCGGGGAGCTGTTTTTT. This encodes CAWSGTGITGELFF.

The gene calls are TRBV5-1 and TRBJ2-3; the match to TRBD2 covers 8 bases. Germline CDR1 is SGHRS and CDR2 is YFSETQ. V shed 4 bases and J 5 bases; nucleotides not matched to a gene: 18. There are 18 residues in the CDR3. This CDR3 reads CASSLGPAGEDRGDTQYF. DNA for the CDR3: TGCGCCAGCAGCCTGGGGCCAGCGGGAGAGGACAGAGGAGATACGCAGTATTTT.

The CDR3 loop is CASSWAGRDEQFF. In DNA form, the CDR3 reads TGTGCCAGCAGTTGGGCCGGGAGAGATGAGCAGTTCTTC. This rearrangement joins TRBV27 to TRBJ2-1; tentatively, D is TRBD2 (6 bases). Looked up from germline, CDR1 is MNHEY and CDR2 is SMNVEV (reference sequence). The CDR3 loop spans 13 amino acids. V dropped 4 bases and J dropped 8 bases, with 12 bases sitting between them.

This CDR3 reads CASSYEGTGLPEQYF. The CDR3 DNA sequence: TGTGCCAGCAGTTACGAGGGGACAGGGTTACCCGAGCAGTACTTC. The chain has TRBV6-5 and TRBJ2-7, with 9 bases identical to TRBD1. V trimming: 2 bases; J trimming: 6 bases; junction bases outside the gene matches: 8. The CDR3 is made up of 15 amino acids. Germline V gene sequence: CDR1 MNHEY, CDR2 SVGAGI.

The chain links TRBV6-5 to TRBJ2-2, with D unresolved. Germline V gives CDR1 MNHEY, CDR2 SVGAGI. The V and J ends lost 2 bases and 1 base respectively, with 8 bases between them. The CDR3 runs 15 residues. For the CDR3, the DNA is TGTGCCAGCAGTTACGTTCCCCAGAACACCGGGGAGCTGTTTTTT. It specifies CASSYVPQNTGELFF.

Worth noting for this clonotype: One end of the junction varies from germline; a read error may be responsible. The chain has TRBV19 and TRBJ1-2; no reliable D call. The V gene's germline CDR1 is LNHDA and CDR2 SQIVND (reference sequence). The length of the CDR3 is 14 residues. The CDR3 reads CASSFRTLNSGYTF. The CDR3 DNA reads as TGTGCCAGTAGTTTCAGGACCCTCAACTCTGGCTACACCTTC.

As for this clonotype: A junction boundary mismatches the germline segment, possibly from a read error. The genes are TRBV5-1 and TRBJ2-7, with a possible D match to TRBD2 (6 bases). Germline CDR1 SGHRS, CDR2 YFSETQ. The CDR3 has 13 residues. The CDR3 nucleotides are TGTGCCAGCAGCTTGGAGGGCTCCTACGAGCAGTACTTC. Its protein is CASSLEGSYEQYF.

The chain has TRBV29-1 and TRBJ2-1, with unresolved D. Germline CDR1 is SQVTM and CDR2 is ANQGSEA. The germline V and J ends were trimmed by 2 bases and 6 bases, with 5 bases remaining between them. The CDR3 runs to 11 residues. In nucleotides, the CDR3 is TGCAGCGTTGAAATAAGCAATGAGCAGTTCTTC. Its translation: CSVEISNEQFF.

V usage is TRBV5-6 and J usage is TRBJ1-2; TRBD1 is a possible D gene (6 bases). V was shortened by 2 bases and J by 6 bases, with 14 bases between the two germline ends. Germline CDR1 and CDR2: SGHDT and YYEEEE. The CDR3 spans 14 residues. CDR3 coding DNA: TGTGCCAGCAGCTTCCAGGGAGGGGGTAATGGCTACACCTTC. Its translation: CASSFQGGGNGYTF.

J is TRBJ2-7 and V is TRBV29-1; TRBD2 aligns across 10 bases. This CDR3 is 13 amino acids long. V gave up 2 bases and J gave up 6 bases; unmatched junction bases: 4. Germline CDR1 SQVTM, CDR2 ANQGSEA. CDR3 in amino acids: CSVELAGAGEQYF. Written as DNA, the CDR3 is TGCAGCGTTGAACTAGCGGGAGCGGGCGAGCAGTACTTC.

Written as DNA, the CDR3 is TGTGCCAGCAGTTTAGGACCCGGTACTAATGAAAAACTGTTTTTT. Its translation is CASSLGPGTNEKLFF. The V gene is TRBV27, the J gene TRBJ1-4; D remains unclear. The CDR3 loop spans 15 amino acids. V was cut by 2 bases and J by 2 bases, with 9 bases left in between. Germline loops: CDR1 MNHEY, CDR2 SMNVEV (reference sequence). The full variable domain, rest sourced from reference TRBV27 and TRBJ1-4, is EAQVTQNPRYLITVTGKKLTVTCSQNMNHEYMSWYRQDPGLGLRQIYYSMNVEVTDKGDVPEGYKVSRKEKRNFPLILESPSPNQTSLYFCASSLGPGTNEKLFFGSGTQLSVL.

The genes are TRBV7-9 and TRBJ2-3; D gene unclear. The germline V gene encodes CDR1 SEHNR and CDR2 FQNEAQ (reference sequence). V was shortened by 5 bases and J by 4 bases, with 7 bases between the two germline ends. There are 12 residues in the CDR3. CDR3 in amino acids: CASSPGPDTQYF. The CDR3 DNA reads TGTGCCAGCAGCCCGGGCCCAGATACGCAGTATTTT.

The chain joins TRBV10-3 to TRBJ1-1; D possibly corresponds to TRBD1 (5 bases). Per germline, CDR1 ENHRY and CDR2 SYGVKD. The CDR3 sequence is 14 residues long. V was cut by 8 bases and J by 3 bases, with 16 bases left in between. This chain's CDR3 is CAIATPLGDTEAFF. The CDR3 DNA reads as TGTGCCATCGCGACACCCTTAGGGGACACTGAAGCTTTCTTT.

J is TRBJ1-2 and V is TRBV28; weak D call: TRBD1 (6 bases). Trimming took off 11 bases at V and 4 bases at J, with 17 bases between the two ends. Germline CDR1 MDHEN, CDR2 SYDVKM. The CDR3 is 13 amino acids. CDR3 loop: CALSGGLVYGYTF. Here the CDR3 DNA reads TGTGCCCTTAGCGGGGGGCTAGTCTATGGCTACACCTTC.